This T cell receptor (beta chain) was observed in a study of T-cell reconstitution after alpha-beta-depleted transplantation in children. Researchers prepared the TCRbeta library using unique molecular identifiers, the study reports. TCRdb re-called the PCR reads with MiXCR, one entry per CDR3 protein. The sample lists almost 250,000 distinct CDR3 sequences, over 20% occurring once. Trimming shortened V by 3 bases and J by 7 bases, and 15 bases separated the two germline ends. Germline V gene sequence: CDR1 DFQATT, CDR2 SNEGSKA (reference sequence). The CDR3 totals 14 residues. The sample here was PBMCs, taken before TCRalphabeta/CD19-depleted stem cell transplant. The chain carries TRBV20-1 and TRBJ2-2; no firm D call. The clonotype originates from a girl aged 2 to 9 with Fanconi anemia, due to receive a stem cell transplant. Here the CDR3 DNA reads TGCAGTGCTAGGGCTGACCGAACGCGCGGGGAGCTGTTTTTT. Translation gives CSARADRTRGELFF.